The 19 T cell receptor beta chains in this list originate from one sample, sequenced in a study of blood T cell repertoires in COVID-19. The data were produced by immunoSEQ multiplex PCR, yet TCRdb's version contains in-frame clones alone and is incomplete. Counted here are about 180,000 clones, 80% to 90% occurring once; the ten biggest clones make up 1.9%. Sequenced: peripheral blood. These receptors came from a young man who had recovered from COVID-19.

The chain employs TRBV24-1 and TRBJ2-7; 12 nucleotides align to TRBD1. Germline assignment: CDR1 KGHDR and CDR2 SFDVKD. The CDR3 is 17 amino acids. The J segment lost 7 bases and the V segment lost 3 bases, leaving 12 bases of the junction unmatched. As DNA, the CDR3 is TGTGCCACCAGTGATCTGGGACAGGGGGCTTTTTCGAGGGAGCAGTACTTC. The encoded protein is CATSDLGQGAFSREQYF.

This chain links TRBV28 with TRBJ1-5, with 7 nucleotides matching TRBD1. From germline, CDR1 is MDHEN and CDR2 SYDVKM. CDR3 size: 13 residues. Trimming cost V 9 bases and J 6 bases; bases outside gene matches: 8. The CDR3 loop is CASYSTGSQPQHF. Here the CDR3 DNA reads TGTGCCAGTTACTCGACAGGGAGTCAGCCCCAGCATTTT.

This chain links TRBV6-2 or TRBV6-3 with TRBJ2-5, with 14 positions matching TRBD2. The CDR3 totals 16 residues. Losses at the gene ends were 2 bases for V and 9 bases for J; bases not matched to a gene: 8. From germline, CDR1 is MNHEY and CDR2 SVGEGT. The CDR3 region is CASSYGTSGSLEAQYF. The DNA of the CDR3 is TGTGCCAGCAGTTACGGGACTAGCGGGAGTTTGGAGGCCCAGTACTTC.

This chain connects TRBV6-6 to TRBJ1-2; TRBD1 is a possible D gene (5 bases). The CDR3 runs to 13 residues. Germline V gives CDR1 MNHNY, CDR2 SVGAGI (reference sequence). With 5 bases removed from V and 4 bases from J, the gap between germline ends came to 11 bases. The CDR3: CASSPGASYGYTF. Written as DNA, the CDR3 is TGTGCCAGCAGTCCTGGGGCAAGCTATGGCTACACCTTC.

CDR3 sequence reads: CASMGDRLSSTDTQYF. In nucleotides, the CDR3 is TGTGCCAGCATGGGGGACAGGCTTTCTAGCACAGATACGCAGTATTTT. The chain recombines TRBV2 with TRBJ2-3, with 8 bases matching TRBD1. V gave up 7 bases and J gave up 0 bases; unmatched junction bases: 9. From germline, CDR1 is SNHLY and CDR2 FYNNEI. This CDR3 is 16 amino acids long.

The genes are TRBV29-1 and TRBJ2-2; D might be TRBD2 (5 bases). Germline CDR1 is SQVTM and CDR2 is ANQGSEA. This CDR3 spans 12 amino acids. Written as DNA, the CDR3 is TGCACAGGACTGGGAAACACCGGGGAGCTGTTTTTT. Encoded protein: CTGLGNTGELFF.

This clone was detected only once. The V call is TRBV5-4, the J call TRBJ2-7; 8 bases fit TRBD1. V dropped 4 bases and J dropped 5; count of bases not matched to a gene: 8. There are 14 residues in the CDR3. The germline CDR1 and CDR2 sequences are SGHNT and YYREEE (reference sequence). CDR3 amino acids: CASSARDRGHEQYF. CDR3 nucleotide sequence: TGTGCCAGCAGCGCCCGCGACAGGGGCCACGAGCAGTACTTC.

CDR3 bases: TGTGCCAGCAGCCAACACCACGGACTAGCGGGAGGATCCTACGAGCAGTACTTC. Residues: CASSQHHGLAGGSYEQYF. V gene TRBV14 combines with J gene TRBJ2-7; the match to TRBD2 covers 14 bases. CDR3 length: 18 residues. The trim removed 2 bases at V and 1 base at J, leaving 7 bases unmatched. The germline V gene encodes CDR1 SGHDN and CDR2 FVKESK.

V gene TRBV6-6 combines with J gene TRBJ1-1, with a tentative D call TRBD1 (5 bases). Trimming took 1 base from V and 0 from J, leaving 9 bases between them. CDR3 size: 15 residues. Germline V gene lookup returns CDR1 MNHNY and CDR2 SVGAGI (reference sequence). The CDR3 DNA reads TGTGCCAGCAGTTACTTTGGGGCGATGAACACTGAAGCTTTCTTT. Residues: CASSYFGAMNTEAFF.

CDR3 amino acids: CASSARQGDRSYEQYF. The CDR3 coding sequence is TGTGCCAGTAGTGCCAGGCAGGGGGATCGCTCCTACGAGCAGTACTTC. The chain links TRBV19 to TRBJ2-7; 7 bases line up with TRBD1. The germline CDR1 and CDR2 sequences are LNHDA and SQIVND (reference sequence). The V gene end was trimmed by 5 bases and the J gene end by 0 bases; junction bases not matched to a gene: 10. This CDR3 is 16 amino acids long.

The chain links TRBV5-4 to TRBJ2-3; 8 nucleotides match TRBD2. V was pared by 0 bases and J by 1 base, with 10 bases of the junction left unmatched. The CDR3 totals 18 residues. Germline lookup yields CDR1 SGHNT and CDR2 YYREEE (reference sequence). The CDR3: CASSLGTREGRGTDTQYF. CDR3 bases: TGTGCCAGCAGCTTGGGAACACGGGAGGGTAGGGGCACAGATACGCAGTATTTT. Full variable domain (missing parts from reference TRBV5-4 and TRBJ2-3): ETGVTQSPTHLIKTRGQQVTLRCSSQSGHNTVSWYQQALGQGPQFIFQYYREEENGRGNFPPRFSGLQFPNYSSELNVNALELDDSALYLCASSLGTREGRGTDTQYFGPGTRLTVL.

The chain couples TRBV28 to TRBJ2-1, with 10 bases that match TRBD2. The J segment lost 7 bases and the V segment lost 3 bases, leaving 3 bases of the junction unmatched. This CDR3 comprises 14 residues. Germline assignment: CDR1 MDHEN and CDR2 SYDVKM. CDR3 DNA sequence: TGTGCCAGCAGTTTGCTAGCGGGAGAAAATGAGCAGTTCTTC. Translated, it gives CASSLLAGENEQFF.

J is TRBJ1-5 and V is TRBV27, with TRBD1 identical over 9 bases. Germline CDR1 is MNHEY and CDR2 is SMNVEV (reference sequence). The CDR3 has 15 amino acids. V dropped 2 bases and J dropped 7; count of bases not matched to a gene: 6. The CDR3 sequence: CASSLGGQGGQPQHF. CDR3 nucleotide sequence: TGTGCCAGCAGTTTAGGGGGACAGGGAGGACAGCCCCAGCATTTT.

This chain uses TRBV10-3 with TRBJ1-5, with D maybe TRBD1 (5 bases). The CDR3 totals 13 residues. Trimming cost V 10 bases and J 5 bases, with 15 bases left between them. Germline V lookup: CDR1 ENHRY, CDR2 SYGVKD. Here the CDR3 reads CATQIGGDQPQHF. CDR3 nucleotides: TGTGCCACCCAGATTGGGGGGGATCAGCCCCAGCATTTT.

The V call is TRBV30, the J call TRBJ2-2; D perhaps matches TRBD1 (5 bases). V lost 1 base to trimming and J lost 7 bases, with 10 bases between them. This CDR3 region has 13 residues. Germline CDR1 is GTSNPN and CDR2 is SVGIG (reference sequence). The CDR3 protein is CAWSAHRGGELFF. The DNA of the CDR3 is TGTGCCTGGAGTGCCCATAGGGGCGGGGAGCTGTTTTTT.

V is TRBV5-5 and J is TRBJ2-7, with 10 positions matching TRBD1. The germline V gene has CDR1 SGHKS and CDR2 YYEKEE (reference sequence). This CDR3 has 15 residues. Losses at the gene ends were 4 bases for V and 6 bases for J; bases not matched to a gene: 10. CDR3: CASSAGGTGVAEQYF. For the CDR3, the DNA is TGTGCCAGCAGCGCGGGTGGGACAGGGGTAGCCGAGCAGTACTTC.

The V gene is TRBV6-5, the J gene TRBJ2-2, with no clear D. The germline V gene encodes CDR1 MNHEY and CDR2 SVGAGI. V dropped 0 bases and J dropped 5 bases, with 10 bases sitting between them. The CDR3 consists of 15 residues. CDR3: CASSYSRKQTGELFF. The CDR3 DNA is TGTGCCAGCAGTTACTCGAGGAAACAAACCGGGGAGCTGTTTTTT.

The chain has TRBV9 and TRBJ1-4; D possibly corresponds to TRBD1 (5 bases). Trimming removed 4 bases at V and 4 bases at J, with 14 bases between. In germline, CDR1 is SGDLS, CDR2 YYNGEE. CDR3 length: 15 residues. The CDR3 reads CASSPQVFGNEKLFF. As DNA, the CDR3 is TGTGCCAGCAGCCCACAGGTGTTCGGTAATGAAAAACTGTTTTTT.

The genes are TRBV28 and TRBJ2-3; 7 nucleotides match TRBD1. The CDR3 spans 18 residues. CDR1 is MDHEN and CDR2 is SYDVKM in the germline V gene. V gave up 3 bases and J gave up 3 bases; unmatched junction bases: 15. The DNA for the CDR3 is TGTGCCAGCAGTTTTTCTCCCCGTAGAGGGGGCGAGACAGATACGCAGTATTTT. Protein sequence: CASSFSPRRGGETDTQYF.